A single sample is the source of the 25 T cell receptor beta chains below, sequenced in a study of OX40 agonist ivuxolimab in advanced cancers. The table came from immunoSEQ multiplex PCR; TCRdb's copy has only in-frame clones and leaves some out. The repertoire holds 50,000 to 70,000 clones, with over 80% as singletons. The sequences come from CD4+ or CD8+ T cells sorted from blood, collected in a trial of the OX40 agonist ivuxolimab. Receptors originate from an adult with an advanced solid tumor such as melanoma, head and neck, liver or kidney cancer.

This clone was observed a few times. Here the CDR3 reads CASSYYGLLYGYTF. The CDR3 DNA sequence: TGCGCCAGCAGCTACTACGGACTGCTTTATGGCTACACCTTC. This chain connects TRBV5-1 to TRBJ1-2, with no clear D. V lost 3 bases, J lost 5 bases, and 14 bases lay in between. Germline assignment: CDR1 SGHRS and CDR2 YFSETQ. This CDR3 region has 14 residues.

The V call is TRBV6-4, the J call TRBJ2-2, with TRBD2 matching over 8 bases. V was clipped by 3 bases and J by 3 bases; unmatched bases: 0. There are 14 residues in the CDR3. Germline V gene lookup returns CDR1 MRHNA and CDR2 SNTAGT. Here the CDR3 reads CASSERGDTGELFF. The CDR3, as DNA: TGTGCCAGCAGTGAGCGGGGGGACACCGGGGAGCTGTTTTTT.

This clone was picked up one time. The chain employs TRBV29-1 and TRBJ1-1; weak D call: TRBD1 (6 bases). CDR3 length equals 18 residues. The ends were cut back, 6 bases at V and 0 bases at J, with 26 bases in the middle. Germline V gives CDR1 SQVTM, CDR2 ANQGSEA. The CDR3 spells CSVPSDMRQGTMNTEAFF. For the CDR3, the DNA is TGCAGCGTGCCCTCAGACATGAGGCAGGGGACTATGAACACTGAAGCTTTCTTT. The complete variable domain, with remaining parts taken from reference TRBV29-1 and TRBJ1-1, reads SAVISQKPSRDICQRGTSLTIQCQVDSQVTMMFWYRQQPGQSLTLIATANQGSEATYESGFVIDKFPISRPNLTFSTLTVSNMSPEDSSIYLCSVPSDMRQGTMNTEAFFGQGTRLTVV.

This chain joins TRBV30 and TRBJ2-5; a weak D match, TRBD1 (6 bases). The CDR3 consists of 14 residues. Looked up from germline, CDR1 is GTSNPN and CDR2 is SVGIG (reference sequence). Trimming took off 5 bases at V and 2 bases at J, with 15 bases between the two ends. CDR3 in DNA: TGTGCCTGGGAACGACAGGCCACACAAGAGACCCAGTACTTC. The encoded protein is CAWERQATQETQYF.

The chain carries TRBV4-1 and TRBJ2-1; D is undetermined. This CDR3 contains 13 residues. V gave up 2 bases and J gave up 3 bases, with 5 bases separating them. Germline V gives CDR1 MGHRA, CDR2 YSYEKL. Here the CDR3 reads CASSQPDYNEQFF. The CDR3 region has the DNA TGCGCCAGCAGCCAACCAGACTACAATGAGCAGTTCTTC.

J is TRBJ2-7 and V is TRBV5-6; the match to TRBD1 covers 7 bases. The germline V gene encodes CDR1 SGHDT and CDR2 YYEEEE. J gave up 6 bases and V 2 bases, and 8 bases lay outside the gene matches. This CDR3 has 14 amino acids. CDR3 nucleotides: TGTGCCAGCAGCTTCCTGGGACAGCTCTTCGAGCAGTACTTC. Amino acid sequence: CASSFLGQLFEQYF. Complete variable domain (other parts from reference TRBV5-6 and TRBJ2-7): DAGVTQSPTHLIKTRGQQVTLRCSPKSGHDTVSWYQQALGQGPQFIFQYYEEEERQRGNFPDRFSGHQFPNYSSELNVNALLLGDSALYLCASSFLGQLFEQYFGPGTRLTVT.

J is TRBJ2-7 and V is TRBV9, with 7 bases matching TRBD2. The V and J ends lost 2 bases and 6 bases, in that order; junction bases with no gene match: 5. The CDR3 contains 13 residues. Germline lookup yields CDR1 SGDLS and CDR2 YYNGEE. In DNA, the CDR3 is TGTGCCAGCAGCGTTTATAGGGAGGGCGAGCAGTACTTC. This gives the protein CASSVYREGEQYF.

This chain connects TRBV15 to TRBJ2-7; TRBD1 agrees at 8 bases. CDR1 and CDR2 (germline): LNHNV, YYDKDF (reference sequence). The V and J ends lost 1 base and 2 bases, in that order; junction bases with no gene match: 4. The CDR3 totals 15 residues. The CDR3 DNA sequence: TGTGCCACCAGCAGAGGGACAGGGAGGACCTACGAGCAGTACTTC. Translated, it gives CATSRGTGRTYEQYF.

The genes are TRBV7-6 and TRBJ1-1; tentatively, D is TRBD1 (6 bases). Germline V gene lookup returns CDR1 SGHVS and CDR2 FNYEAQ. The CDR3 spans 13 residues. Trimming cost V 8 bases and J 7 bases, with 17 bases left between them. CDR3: CASGERGSSEAFF. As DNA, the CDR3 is TGTGCCAGCGGGGAAAGGGGGAGCAGTGAAGCTTTCTTT. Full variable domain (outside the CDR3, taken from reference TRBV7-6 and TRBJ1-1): GAGVSQSPRYKVTKRGQDVALRCDPISGHVSLYWYRQALGQGPEFLTYFNYEAQQDKSGLPNDRFSAERPEGSISTLTIQRTEQRDSAMYRCASGERGSSEAFFGQGTRLTVV.

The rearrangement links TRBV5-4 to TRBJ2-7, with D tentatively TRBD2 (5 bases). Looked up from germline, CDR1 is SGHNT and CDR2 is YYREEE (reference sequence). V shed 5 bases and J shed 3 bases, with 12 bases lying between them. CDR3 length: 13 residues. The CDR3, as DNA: TGTGCCAGCAGTAAACTAGAGGTCTACGAGCAGTACTTC. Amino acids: CASSKLEVYEQYF.

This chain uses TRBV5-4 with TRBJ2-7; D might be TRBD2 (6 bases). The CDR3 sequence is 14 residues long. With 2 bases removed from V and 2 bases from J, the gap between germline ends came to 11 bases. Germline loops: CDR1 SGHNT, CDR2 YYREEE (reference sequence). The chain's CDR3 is CASSFGGNPYEQYF. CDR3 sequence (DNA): TGTGCCAGCAGCTTCGGCGGGAACCCCTACGAGCAGTACTTC. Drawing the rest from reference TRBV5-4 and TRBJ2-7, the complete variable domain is ETGVTQSPTHLIKTRGQQVTLRCSSQSGHNTVSWYQQALGQGPQFIFQYYREEENGRGNFPPRFSGLQFPNYSSELNVNALELDDSALYLCASSFGGNPYEQYFGPGTRLTVT.

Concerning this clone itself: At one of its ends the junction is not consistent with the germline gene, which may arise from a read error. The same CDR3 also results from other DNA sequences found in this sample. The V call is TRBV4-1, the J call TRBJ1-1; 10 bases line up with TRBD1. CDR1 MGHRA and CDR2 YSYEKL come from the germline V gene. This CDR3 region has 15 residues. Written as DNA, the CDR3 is TGCGCCAGCAGCCGGGGACAGGGGAGTTACACTGAGGCTTTCTTT. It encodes CASSRGQGSYTEAFF.

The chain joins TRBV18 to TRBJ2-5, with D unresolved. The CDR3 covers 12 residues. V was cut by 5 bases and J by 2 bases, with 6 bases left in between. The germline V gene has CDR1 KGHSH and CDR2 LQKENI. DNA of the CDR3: TGTGCCAGCTCAATCCAGCAAGAGACCCAGTACTTC. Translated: CASSIQQETQYF.

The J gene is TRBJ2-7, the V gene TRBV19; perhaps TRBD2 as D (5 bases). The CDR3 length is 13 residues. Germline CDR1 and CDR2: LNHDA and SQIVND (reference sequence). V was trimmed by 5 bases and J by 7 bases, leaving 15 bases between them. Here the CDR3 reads CASSYGVEREQYF. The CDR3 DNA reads TGTGCCAGTAGTTACGGGGTCGAACGAGAGCAGTACTTC.

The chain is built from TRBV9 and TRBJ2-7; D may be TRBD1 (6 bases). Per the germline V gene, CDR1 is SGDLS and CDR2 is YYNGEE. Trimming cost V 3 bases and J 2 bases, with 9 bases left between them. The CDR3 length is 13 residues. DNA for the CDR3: TGTGCCAGCAGCGCTACAGGGACCTACGAGCAGTACTTC. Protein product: CASSATGTYEQYF.

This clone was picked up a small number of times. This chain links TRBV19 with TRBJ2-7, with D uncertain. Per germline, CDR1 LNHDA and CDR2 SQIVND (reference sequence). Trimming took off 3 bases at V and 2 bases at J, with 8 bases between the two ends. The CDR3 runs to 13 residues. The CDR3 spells CASSMALTYEQYF. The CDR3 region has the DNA TGTGCCAGTAGTATGGCCTTAACCTACGAGCAGTACTTC.

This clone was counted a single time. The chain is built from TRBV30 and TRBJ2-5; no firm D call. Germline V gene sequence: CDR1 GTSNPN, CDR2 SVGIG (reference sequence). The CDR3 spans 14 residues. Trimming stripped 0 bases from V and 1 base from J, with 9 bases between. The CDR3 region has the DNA TGTGCCTGGAGTGTCGTCCGGGCCCAAGAGACCCAGTACTTC. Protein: CAWSVVRAQETQYF.

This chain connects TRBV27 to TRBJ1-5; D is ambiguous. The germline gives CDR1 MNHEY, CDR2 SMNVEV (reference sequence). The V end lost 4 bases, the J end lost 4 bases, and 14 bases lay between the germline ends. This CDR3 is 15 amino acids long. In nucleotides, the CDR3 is TGTGCCAGCAGTTCGCGACCGCTAGGAAATCAGCCCCAGCATTTT. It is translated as CASSSRPLGNQPQHF.

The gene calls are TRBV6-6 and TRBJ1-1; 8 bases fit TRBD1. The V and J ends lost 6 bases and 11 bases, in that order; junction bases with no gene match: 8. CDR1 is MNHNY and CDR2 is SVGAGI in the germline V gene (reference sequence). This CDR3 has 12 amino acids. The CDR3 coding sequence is TGTGCCAGCAGCCTAGGACAGGGCGGCGCTTTCTTT. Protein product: CASSLGQGGAFF.

Written as DNA, the CDR3 is TGTGCCAGCTCACCACAGGGGGGTGGTTCCTACGAGCAGTACTTC. Translated: CASSPQGGGSYEQYF. The chain joins TRBV18 to TRBJ2-5; the D gene could be TRBD1 or TRBD2 (6 bases each). The J call may be faulty, since TRBJ2-7 better matches the DNA end. This CDR3 spans 15 amino acids. CDR1 is KGHSH and CDR2 is LQKENI in the germline V gene.

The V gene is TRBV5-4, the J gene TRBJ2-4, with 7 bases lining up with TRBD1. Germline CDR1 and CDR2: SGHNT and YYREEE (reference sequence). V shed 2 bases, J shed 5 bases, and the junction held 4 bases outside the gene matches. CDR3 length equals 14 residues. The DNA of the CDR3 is TGTGCCAGCAGCTTTAAGGGGGCCCAAAACATTCAGTACTTC. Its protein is CASSFKGAQNIQYF.

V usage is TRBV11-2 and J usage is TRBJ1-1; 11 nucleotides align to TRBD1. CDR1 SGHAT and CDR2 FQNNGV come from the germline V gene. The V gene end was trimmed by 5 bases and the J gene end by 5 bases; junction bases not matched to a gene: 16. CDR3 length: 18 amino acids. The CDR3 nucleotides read TGTGCCAGCAGCCCCACAATAGGACAGGGGGCTTTATTGACTGAAGCTTTCTTT. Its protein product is CASSPTIGQGALLTEAFF.

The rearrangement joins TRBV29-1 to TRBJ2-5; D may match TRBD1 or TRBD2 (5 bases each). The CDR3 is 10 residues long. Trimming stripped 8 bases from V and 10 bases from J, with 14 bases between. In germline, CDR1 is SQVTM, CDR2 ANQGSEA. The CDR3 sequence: CSFGGAYQYF. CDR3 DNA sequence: TGCAGCTTTGGGGGAGCCTACCAGTACTTC.

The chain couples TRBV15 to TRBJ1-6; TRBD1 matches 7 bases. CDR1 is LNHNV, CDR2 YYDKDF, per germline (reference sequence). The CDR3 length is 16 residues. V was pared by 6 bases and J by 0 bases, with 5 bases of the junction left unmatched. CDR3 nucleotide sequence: TGTGCCACCAGAGCGGACAGGAGCTCCTATAATTCACCCCTCCACTTT. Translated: CATRADRSSYNSPLHF. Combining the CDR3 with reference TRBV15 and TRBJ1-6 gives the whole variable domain DAMVIQNPRYQVTQFGKPVTLSCSQTLNHNVMYWYQQKSSQAPKLLFHYYDKDFNNEADTPDNFQSRRPNTSFCFLDIRSPGLGDTAMYLCATRADRSSYNSPLHFGNGTRLTVT.

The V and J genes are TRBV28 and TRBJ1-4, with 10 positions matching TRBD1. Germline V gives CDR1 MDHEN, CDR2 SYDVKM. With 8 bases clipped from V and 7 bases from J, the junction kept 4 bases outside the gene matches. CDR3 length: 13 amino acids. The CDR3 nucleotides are TGTGCCAGCTCCGGGACAGGGGTTGAAAAACTGTTTTTT. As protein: CASSGTGVEKLFF. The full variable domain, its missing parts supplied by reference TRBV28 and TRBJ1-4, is DVKVTQSSRYLVKRTGEKVFLECVQDMDHENMFWYRQDPGLGLRLIYFSYDVKMKEKGDIPEGYSVSREKKERFSLILESASTNQTSMYLCASSGTGVEKLFFGSGTQLSVL.